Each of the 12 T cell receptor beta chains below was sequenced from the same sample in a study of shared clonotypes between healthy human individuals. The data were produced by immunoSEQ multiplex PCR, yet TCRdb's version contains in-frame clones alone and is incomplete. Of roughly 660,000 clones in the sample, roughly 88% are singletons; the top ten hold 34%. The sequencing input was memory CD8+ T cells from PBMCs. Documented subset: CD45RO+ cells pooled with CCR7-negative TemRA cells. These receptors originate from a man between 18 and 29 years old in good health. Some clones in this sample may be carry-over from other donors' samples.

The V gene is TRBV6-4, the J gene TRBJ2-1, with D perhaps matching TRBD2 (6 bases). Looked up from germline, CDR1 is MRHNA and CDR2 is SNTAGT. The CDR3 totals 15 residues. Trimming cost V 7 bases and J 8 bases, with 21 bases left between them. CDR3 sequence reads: CASTRTPGGSDEQFF. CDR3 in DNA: TGTGCCAGCACCCGTACCCCCGGGGGTTCAGATGAGCAGTTCTTC.

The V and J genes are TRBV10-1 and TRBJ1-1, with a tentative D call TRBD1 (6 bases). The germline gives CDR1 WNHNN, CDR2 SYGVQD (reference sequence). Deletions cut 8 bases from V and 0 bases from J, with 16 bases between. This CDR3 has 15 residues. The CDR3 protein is CASGGGGDMNTEAFF. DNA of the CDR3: TGCGCCAGCGGAGGGGGGGGAGACATGAACACTGAAGCTTTCTTT.

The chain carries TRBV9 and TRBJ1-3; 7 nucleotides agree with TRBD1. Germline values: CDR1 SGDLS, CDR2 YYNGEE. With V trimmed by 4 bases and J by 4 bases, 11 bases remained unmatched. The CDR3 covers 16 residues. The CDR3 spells CASSPRTGLFGNTIYF. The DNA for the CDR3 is TGTGCCAGCAGCCCCAGGACAGGCCTTTTCGGAAACACCATATATTTT.

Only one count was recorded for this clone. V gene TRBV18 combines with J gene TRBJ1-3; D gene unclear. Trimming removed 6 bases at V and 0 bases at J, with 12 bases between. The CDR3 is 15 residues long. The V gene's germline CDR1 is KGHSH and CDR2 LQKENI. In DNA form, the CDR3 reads TGTGCCAGCTCCCCGGACCGAAACTCTGGAAACACCATATATTTT. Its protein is CASSPDRNSGNTIYF.

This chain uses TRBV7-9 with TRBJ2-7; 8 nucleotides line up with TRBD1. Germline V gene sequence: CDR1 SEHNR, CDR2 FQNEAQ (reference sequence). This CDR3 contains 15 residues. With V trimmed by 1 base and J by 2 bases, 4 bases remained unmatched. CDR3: CASSLVRDRTYEQYF. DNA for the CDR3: TGTGCCAGCAGCTTAGTCAGGGACAGGACCTACGAGCAGTACTTC.

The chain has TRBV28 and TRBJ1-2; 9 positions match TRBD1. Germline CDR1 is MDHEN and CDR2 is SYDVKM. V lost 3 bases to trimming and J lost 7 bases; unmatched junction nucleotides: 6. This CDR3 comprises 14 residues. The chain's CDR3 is CASSLGTGWSGYTF. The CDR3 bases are TGTGCCAGCAGTTTGGGGACAGGGTGGTCTGGCTACACCTTC.

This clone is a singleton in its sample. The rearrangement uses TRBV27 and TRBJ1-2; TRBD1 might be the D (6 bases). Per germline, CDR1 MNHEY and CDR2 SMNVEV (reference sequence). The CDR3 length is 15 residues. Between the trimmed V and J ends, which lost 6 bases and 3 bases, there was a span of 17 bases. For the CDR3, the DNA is TGTGCCAGCAGCATCCTACAGGGTTCACACTATGGCTACACCTTC. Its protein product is CASSILQGSHYGYTF.

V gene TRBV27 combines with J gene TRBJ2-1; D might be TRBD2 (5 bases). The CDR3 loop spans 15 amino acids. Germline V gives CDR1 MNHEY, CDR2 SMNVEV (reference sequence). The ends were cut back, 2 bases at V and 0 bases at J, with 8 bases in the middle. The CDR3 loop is CASSLPGVSYNEQFF. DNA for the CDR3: TGTGCCAGCAGTTTACCCGGGGTCTCCTACAATGAGCAGTTCTTC.

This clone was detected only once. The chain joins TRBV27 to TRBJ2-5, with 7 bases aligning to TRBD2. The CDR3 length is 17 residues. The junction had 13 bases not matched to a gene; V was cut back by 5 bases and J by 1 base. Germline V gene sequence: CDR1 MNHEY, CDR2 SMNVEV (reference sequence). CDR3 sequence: CASSPSLGDYLQETQYF. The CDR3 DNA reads TGTGCCAGCAGTCCTAGCTTAGGGGACTATCTCCAAGAGACCCAGTACTTC.

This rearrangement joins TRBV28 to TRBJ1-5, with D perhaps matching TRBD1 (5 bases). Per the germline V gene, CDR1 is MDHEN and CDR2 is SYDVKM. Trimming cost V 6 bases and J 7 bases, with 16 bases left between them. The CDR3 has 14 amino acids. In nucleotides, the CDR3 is TGTGCCAGCAGCCCGAGGCTGGGGGTACAGCCCCAGCATTTT. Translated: CASSPRLGVQPQHF. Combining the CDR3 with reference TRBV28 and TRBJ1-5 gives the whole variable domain DVKVTQSSRYLVKRTGEKVFLECVQDMDHENMFWYRQDPGLGLRLIYFSYDVKMKEKGDIPEGYSVSREKKERFSLILESASTNQTSMYLCASSPRLGVQPQHFGDGTRLSIL.

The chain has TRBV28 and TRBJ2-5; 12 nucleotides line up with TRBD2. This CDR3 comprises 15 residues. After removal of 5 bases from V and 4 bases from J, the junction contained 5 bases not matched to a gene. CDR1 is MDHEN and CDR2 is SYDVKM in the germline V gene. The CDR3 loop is CASSTQTSGRETQYF. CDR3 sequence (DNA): TGTGCCAGCAGTACTCAGACTAGCGGGAGAGAGACCCAGTACTTC.

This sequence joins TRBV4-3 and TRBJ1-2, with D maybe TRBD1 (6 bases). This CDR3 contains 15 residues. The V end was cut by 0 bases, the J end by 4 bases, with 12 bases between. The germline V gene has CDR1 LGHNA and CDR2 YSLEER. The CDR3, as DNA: TGCGCCAGCAGCCAAGAGTTACAGGGACTCTATGGCTACACCTTC. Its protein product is CASSQELQGLYGYTF.